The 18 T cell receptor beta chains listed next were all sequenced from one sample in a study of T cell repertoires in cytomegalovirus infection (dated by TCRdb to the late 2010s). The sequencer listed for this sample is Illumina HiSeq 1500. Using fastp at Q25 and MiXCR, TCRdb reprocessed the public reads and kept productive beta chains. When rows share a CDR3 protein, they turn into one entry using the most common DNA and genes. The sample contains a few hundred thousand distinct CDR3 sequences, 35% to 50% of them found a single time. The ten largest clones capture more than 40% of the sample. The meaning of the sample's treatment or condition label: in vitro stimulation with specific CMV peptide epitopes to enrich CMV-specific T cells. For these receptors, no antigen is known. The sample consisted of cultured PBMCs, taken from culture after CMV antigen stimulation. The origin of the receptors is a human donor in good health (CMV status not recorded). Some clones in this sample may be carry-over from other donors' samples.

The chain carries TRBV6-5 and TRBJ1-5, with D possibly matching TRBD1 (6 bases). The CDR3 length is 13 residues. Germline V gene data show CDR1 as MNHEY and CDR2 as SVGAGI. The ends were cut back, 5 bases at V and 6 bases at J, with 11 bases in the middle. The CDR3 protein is CASSTDRFQPQHF. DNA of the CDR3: TGTGCCAGCAGTACGGACAGATTTCAGCCCCAGCATTTT.

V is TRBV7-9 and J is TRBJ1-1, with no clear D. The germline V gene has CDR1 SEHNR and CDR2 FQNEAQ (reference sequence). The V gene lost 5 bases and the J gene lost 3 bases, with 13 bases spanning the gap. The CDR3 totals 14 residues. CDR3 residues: CASSPRARYTEAFF. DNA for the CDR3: TGTGCCAGCAGCCCTCGGGCCCGATACACTGAAGCTTTCTTT.

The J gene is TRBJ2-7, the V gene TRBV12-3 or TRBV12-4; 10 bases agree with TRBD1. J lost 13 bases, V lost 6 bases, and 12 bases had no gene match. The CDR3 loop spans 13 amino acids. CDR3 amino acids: CASSFGDRGGLYF. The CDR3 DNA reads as TGTGCCAGCAGCTTCGGGGACAGGGGCGGTCTATACTTC.

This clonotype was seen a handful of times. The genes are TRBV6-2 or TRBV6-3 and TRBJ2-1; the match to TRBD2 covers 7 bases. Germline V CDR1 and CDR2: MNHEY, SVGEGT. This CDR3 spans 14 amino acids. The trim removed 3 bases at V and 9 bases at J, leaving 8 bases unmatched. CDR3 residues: CASSYGGRVVEQFF. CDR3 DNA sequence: TGTGCCAGCAGTTATGGCGGGAGAGTCGTTGAGCAGTTCTTC.

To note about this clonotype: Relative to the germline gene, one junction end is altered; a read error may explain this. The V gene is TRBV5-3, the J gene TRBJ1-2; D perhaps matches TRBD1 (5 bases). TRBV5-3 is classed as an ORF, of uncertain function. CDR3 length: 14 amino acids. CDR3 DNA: TGTGCCAGCAGCTGGGGCAACGGAGACTATGGCTACACCTTC. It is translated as CASSWGNGDYGYTF.

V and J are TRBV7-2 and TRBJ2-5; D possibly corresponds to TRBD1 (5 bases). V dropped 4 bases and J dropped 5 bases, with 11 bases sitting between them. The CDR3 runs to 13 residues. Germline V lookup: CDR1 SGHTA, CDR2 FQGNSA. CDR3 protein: CASSSDILETQYF. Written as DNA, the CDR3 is TGTGCCAGCAGCTCGGACATCCTTGAGACCCAGTACTTC.

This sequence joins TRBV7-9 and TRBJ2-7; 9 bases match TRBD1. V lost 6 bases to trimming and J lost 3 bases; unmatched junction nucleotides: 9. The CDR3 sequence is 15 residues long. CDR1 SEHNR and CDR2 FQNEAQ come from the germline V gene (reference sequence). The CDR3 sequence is CASSSGTGLFYEQYF. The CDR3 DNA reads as TGTGCCAGCAGTTCCGGGACAGGGTTATTCTACGAGCAGTACTTC. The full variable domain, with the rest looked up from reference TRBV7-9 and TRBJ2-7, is DTGVSQNPRHKITKRGQNVTFRCDPISEHNRLYWYRQTLGQGPEFLTYFQNEAQLEKSRLLSDRFSAERPKGSFSTLEIQRTEQGDSAMYLCASSSGTGLFYEQYFGPGTRLTVT.

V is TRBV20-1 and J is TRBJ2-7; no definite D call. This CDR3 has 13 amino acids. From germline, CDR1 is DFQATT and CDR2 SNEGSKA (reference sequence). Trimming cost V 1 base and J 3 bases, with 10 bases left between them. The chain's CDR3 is CSARVQASYEQYF. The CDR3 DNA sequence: TGCAGTGCTAGAGTCCAGGCAAGCTACGAGCAGTACTTC.

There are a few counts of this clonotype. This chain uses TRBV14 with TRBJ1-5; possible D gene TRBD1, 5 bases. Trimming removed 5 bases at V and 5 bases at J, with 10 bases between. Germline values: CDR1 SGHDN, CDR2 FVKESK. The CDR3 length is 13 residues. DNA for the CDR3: TGTGCCAGCAGCGCAGGGTGGGATCAGCCCCAGCATTTT. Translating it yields CASSAGWDQPQHF.

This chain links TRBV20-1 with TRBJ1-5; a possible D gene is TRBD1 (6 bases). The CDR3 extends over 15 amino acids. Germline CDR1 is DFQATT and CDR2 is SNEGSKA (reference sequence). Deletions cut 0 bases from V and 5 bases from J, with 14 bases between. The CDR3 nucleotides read TGCAGTGCTAGAGATCTAGTGACAGGAGATCAGCCCCAGCATTTT. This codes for CSARDLVTGDQPQHF.

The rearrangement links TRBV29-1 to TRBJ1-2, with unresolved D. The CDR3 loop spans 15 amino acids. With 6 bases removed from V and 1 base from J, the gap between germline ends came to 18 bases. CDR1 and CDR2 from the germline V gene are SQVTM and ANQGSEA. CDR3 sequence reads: CSVGMIGSLNYGYTF. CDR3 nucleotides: TGCAGCGTAGGAATGATCGGCAGCCTTAACTATGGCTACACCTTC.

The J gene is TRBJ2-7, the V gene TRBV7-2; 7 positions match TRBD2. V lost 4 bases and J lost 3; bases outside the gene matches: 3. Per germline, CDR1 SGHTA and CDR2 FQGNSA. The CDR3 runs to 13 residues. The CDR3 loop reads CASSSWTSYEQYF. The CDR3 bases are TGTGCCAGCAGCTCATGGACTAGCTACGAGCAGTACTTC.

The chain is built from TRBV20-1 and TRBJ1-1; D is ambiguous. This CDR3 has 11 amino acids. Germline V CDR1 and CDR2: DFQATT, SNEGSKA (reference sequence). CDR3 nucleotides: TGCAGCACCAAAAGGGTCCCTGAAGCTTTCTTT. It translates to CSTKRVPEAFF.

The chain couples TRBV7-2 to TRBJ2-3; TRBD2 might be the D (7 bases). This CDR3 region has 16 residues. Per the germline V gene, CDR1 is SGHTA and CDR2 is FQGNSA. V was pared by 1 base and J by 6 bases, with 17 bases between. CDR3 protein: CASSLESPGGVDTQYF. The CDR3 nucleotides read TGTGCCAGCAGCTTAGAGTCCCCGGGGGGCGTTGATACGCAGTATTTT.

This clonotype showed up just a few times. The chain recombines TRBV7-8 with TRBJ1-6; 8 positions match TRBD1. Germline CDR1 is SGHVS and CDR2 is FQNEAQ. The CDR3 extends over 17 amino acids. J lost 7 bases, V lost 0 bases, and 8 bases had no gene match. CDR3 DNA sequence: TGTGCCAGCAGCTTAGCAGACAGGGGAGTCGGCAATTCACCCCTCCACTTT. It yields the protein CASSLADRGVGNSPLHF.

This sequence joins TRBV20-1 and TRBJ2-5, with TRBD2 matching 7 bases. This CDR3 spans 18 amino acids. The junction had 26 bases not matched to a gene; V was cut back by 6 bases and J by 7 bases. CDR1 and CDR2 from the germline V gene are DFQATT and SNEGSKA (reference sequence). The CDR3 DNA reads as TGCAGTGCGCGCGTCCTACCAAAGCGGGGACCTCTCAGTCTGACCCAGTACTTC. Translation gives CSARVLPKRGPLSLTQYF.

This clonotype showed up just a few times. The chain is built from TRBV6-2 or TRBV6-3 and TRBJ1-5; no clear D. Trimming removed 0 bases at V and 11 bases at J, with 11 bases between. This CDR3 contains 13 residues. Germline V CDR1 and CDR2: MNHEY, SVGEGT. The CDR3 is CASSYSVHPAQHF. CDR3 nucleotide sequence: TGTGCCAGCAGTTACTCGGTGCATCCGGCCCAGCATTTT.

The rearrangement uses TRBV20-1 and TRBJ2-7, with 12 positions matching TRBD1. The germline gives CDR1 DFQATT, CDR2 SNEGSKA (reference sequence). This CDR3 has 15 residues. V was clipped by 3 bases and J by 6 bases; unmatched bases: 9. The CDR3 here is CSASSPGTGGPEQYF. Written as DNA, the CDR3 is TGCAGTGCTAGCTCCCCCGGGACAGGGGGCCCCGAGCAGTACTTC.